This entry lists 20 T cell receptor beta chains sequenced from one sample in a study of regulatory T cells in long-lasting Graves disease (dated by TCRdb to about 2021). The library was prepared using multiplex PCR. TCRdb records Illumina HiSeq 4000 as the sequencer. CDR3 regions were amplified by Arm-PCR with iRepertoire HTBI primers to construct TCR beta libraries. The public reads were reanalyzed by TCRdb: fastp trimming at Q25, MiXCR alignment, in-frame beta chains only. Identical CDR3 proteins give one entry, which carries the most common genes and DNA. The table for this sample lists about 470,000 distinct CDR3 sequences; roughly 21% of them were counted only once. Clones ranked in the top ten supply less than 9% of the sample. The time point label on this specimen signifies: persistent/refractory GD, antithyroid drugs over 5 years with positive TRAb. For both TCR sequencing and RNA sequencing, RNA was extracted from PBMCs in TRIzol.

The sample here was peripheral blood mononuclear cells (PBMCs), taken when the disease was refractory, from a patient treated with antithyroid drugs. These receptors originate from a female donor with Graves disease.

This chain joins TRBV20-1 and TRBJ2-5, with D maybe TRBD2 (6 bases). This CDR3 is 14 amino acids long. Trimming removed 6 bases at V and 1 base at J, with 15 bases between. Germline V CDR1 and CDR2: DFQATT, SNEGSKA (reference sequence). For the CDR3, the DNA is TGCAGTGCGTTCTTCGCGGGGCTCCAAGAGACCCAGTACTTC. This translates into CSAFFAGLQETQYF.

This clonotype was counted at least ten times. The chain employs TRBV11-2 and TRBJ1-6, with 7 bases lining up with TRBD1. Germline values: CDR1 SGHAT, CDR2 FQNNGV. The junction had 18 bases not matched to a gene; V was cut back by 0 bases and J by 4 bases. CDR3 length equals 21 residues. The CDR3 sequence is CASSLDKAGQRIRKYNSPLHF. The CDR3 region has the DNA TGTGCCAGCAGCTTAGATAAGGCGGGACAGCGAATTAGAAAATATAATTCACCCCTCCACTTT.

Note on this clonotype: Since a much larger clone is just one base distant, this may be a read error. V gene TRBV11-2 combines with J gene TRBJ2-1; no reliable D call. Near its end, the DNA agrees better with TRBJ2-7, so the J call may be wrong. Germline lookup yields CDR1 SGHAT and CDR2 FQNNGV. The CDR3 runs to 15 residues. The CDR3 spells CAGSSPRDSSYEQYF. The CDR3 region has the DNA TGTGCCGGCAGCTCTCCTAGGGATAGCTCCTACGAGCAGTACTTC.

The rearrangement uses TRBV5-6 and TRBJ1-5, with TRBD1 matching over 11 bases. This CDR3 region has 16 residues. Losses at the gene ends were 4 bases for V and 4 bases for J; bases not matched to a gene: 7. Germline CDR1 is SGHDT and CDR2 is YYEEEE. The CDR3 sequence is CASSRWDRGSNQPQHF. The CDR3 region has the DNA TGTGCCAGCAGCCGCTGGGACAGGGGGTCAAATCAGCCCCAGCATTTT.

V and J are TRBV20-1 and TRBJ2-6, with 7 bases that match TRBD1. Germline V gives CDR1 DFQATT, CDR2 SNEGSKA (reference sequence). The CDR3 spans 16 residues. Losses at the gene ends were 5 bases for V and 0 bases for J; bases not matched to a gene: 7. CDR3: CSAPVDRASGANVLTF. The CDR3, as DNA: TGCAGTGCTCCCGTCGACAGGGCCTCTGGGGCCAACGTCCTGACTTTC.

This chain joins TRBV30 and TRBJ1-1; 7 nucleotides match TRBD1. Germline V gene sequence: CDR1 GTSNPN, CDR2 SVGIG (reference sequence). J gave up 4 bases and V 0 bases, and 2 bases lay outside the gene matches. This CDR3 comprises 13 residues. CDR3 sequence (DNA): TGTGCCTGGAGTGTACCAGGGGGCACTGAAGCTTTCTTT. This gives the protein CAWSVPGGTEAFF.

This clonotype has a count of ten or more. The chain links TRBV28 to TRBJ1-3, with D unclear. The germline V gene has CDR1 MDHEN and CDR2 SYDVKM. Trimming stripped 3 bases from V and 0 bases from J, with 3 bases between. This CDR3 comprises 13 residues. CDR3 protein: CASSFTSGNTIYF. CDR3 DNA sequence: TGTGCCAGCAGTTTCACCTCTGGAAACACCATATATTTT.

V is TRBV5-1 and J is TRBJ2-7, with D possibly TRBD1 on 6 matching bases. CDR3 length: 14 amino acids. Germline CDR1 SGHRS, CDR2 YFSETQ. V lost 6 bases, J lost 2 bases, and 15 bases lay in between. This CDR3 is CASTPTGTTYEQYF. The CDR3 coding sequence is TGCGCCAGCACCCCGACAGGAACCACCTACGAGCAGTACTTC.

This clonotype was seen many times. The genes are TRBV28 and TRBJ2-7; no reliable D call. CDR3 length equals 14 residues. CDR1 and CDR2 from the germline V gene are MDHEN and SYDVKM. The V end was cut by 7 bases, the J end by 5 bases, with 18 bases between. CDR3 in amino acids: CASNIFPWLDEQYF. As DNA, the CDR3 is TGTGCCAGCAATATTTTCCCTTGGCTGGACGAGCAGTACTTC.

This chain links TRBV12-3 or TRBV12-4 with TRBJ2-1; TRBD2 aligns across 16 bases. V lost 5 bases to trimming and J lost 9 bases; unmatched junction nucleotides: 4. This CDR3 comprises 15 residues. The CDR3 protein is CASSGTSGRAAEQFF. The CDR3 nucleotides are TGTGCCAGCAGTGGGACTAGCGGGAGGGCCGCTGAGCAGTTCTTC.

The chain employs TRBV10-2 and TRBJ1-1, with D perhaps matching TRBD1 (5 bases). Germline V gene data show CDR1 as WSHSY and CDR2 as SAAADI. Trimming cost V 8 bases and J 0 bases, with 16 bases left between them. There are 15 residues in the CDR3. The CDR3 DNA reads as TGCGCCAGCCGTTCTGTGACAGCCATGAACACTGAAGCTTTCTTT. It specifies CASRSVTAMNTEAFF.

The J gene is TRBJ2-7, the V gene TRBV28, with TRBD2 as a possible D gene (6 bases). The CDR3 is 14 amino acids. The V end was cut by 0 bases, the J end by 2 bases, with 8 bases between. The germline V gene encodes CDR1 MDHEN and CDR2 SYDVKM. CDR3 loop: CASSLWAGTYEQYF. For the CDR3, the DNA is TGTGCCAGCAGTTTATGGGCGGGGACCTACGAGCAGTACTTC.

The chain couples TRBV4-1 to TRBJ2-7; 11 positions match TRBD2. V was clipped by 0 bases and J by 2 bases; unmatched bases: 6. The CDR3 totals 17 residues. Germline CDR1 reads MGHRA; CDR2 reads YSYEKL. The CDR3 here is CASSQDPLAGGPYEQYF. As DNA, the CDR3 is TGCGCCAGCAGCCAAGATCCCCTAGCGGGAGGCCCCTACGAGCAGTACTTC.

This clonotype was seen ten or more times. The chain combines TRBV27 with TRBJ1-1; no clear D gene. The V and J ends lost 2 bases and 3 bases respectively, with 10 bases between them. The length of the CDR3 is 14 residues. Germline V gives CDR1 MNHEY, CDR2 SMNVEV (reference sequence). This chain's CDR3 is CASSLRAVDTEAFF. CDR3 bases: TGTGCCAGCAGTTTAAGGGCGGTGGACACTGAAGCTTTCTTT.

In its sample, this clonotype was seen many times. The rearrangement joins TRBV5-1 to TRBJ2-7; D perhaps matches TRBD2 (5 bases). Trimming left V 1 base short and J 3 bases short, with 14 bases between. Germline V gene sequence: CDR1 SGHRS, CDR2 YFSETQ. The CDR3 covers 15 residues. The CDR3 sequence: CASSLLRGSHYEQYF. The CDR3 DNA reads as TGCGCCAGCAGCTTGTTACGGGGATCCCACTACGAGCAGTACTTC.

The table lists this clonotype with many counts. This chain links TRBV12-3 or TRBV12-4 with TRBJ1-5; no firm D call. This CDR3 is built from 13 residues. Trimming shortened V by 6 bases and J by 4 bases, and 10 bases separated the two germline ends. The CDR3 DNA sequence: TGTGCCAGCAGCCTCGGGCCGAATCAGCCCCAGCATTTT. This encodes CASSLGPNQPQHF.

In this sample, this clonotype turned up a few times. This chain joins TRBV30 and TRBJ1-1; D gene unclear. Germline V CDR1 and CDR2: GTSNPN, SVGIG (reference sequence). V lost 0 bases, J lost 3 bases, and 8 bases lay in between. CDR3 length equals 13 residues. This CDR3 is CAWSVRTDTEAFF. CDR3 coding DNA: TGTGCCTGGAGTGTACGTACCGACACTGAAGCTTTCTTT.

The chain joins TRBV11-2 to TRBJ1-6; the D is unclear. Germline CDR1 SGHAT, CDR2 FQNNGV. This CDR3 is built from 17 residues. V lost 4 bases and J lost 1, with 14 bases in between. CDR3 bases: TGTGCCAGCAGCTATCCAGGAGGAGGTTCCTATAATTCACCCCTCCACTTT. This gives the protein CASSYPGGGSYNSPLHF.

This clonotype was found many times. CDR3 sequence (DNA): TGTGCCAGCCTCTACTCAGGGGGCACTGAAGCTTTCTTT. Protein: CASLYSGGTEAFF. This chain connects TRBV6-1 to TRBJ1-1; TRBD1 matches 7 bases. The V segment lost 8 bases and the J segment 4 bases; nucleotides outside the gene matches: 7. Germline CDR1 is MNHNS and CDR2 is SASEGT. The CDR3 totals 13 residues.

This clonotype has ten or more counts. The rearrangement joins TRBV7-6 to TRBJ2-5; perhaps TRBD1 as D (5 bases). V was trimmed by 5 bases and J by 4 bases, leaving 14 bases between them. The germline CDR1 and CDR2 sequences are SGHVS and FNYEAQ. This CDR3 is 14 amino acids long. DNA for the CDR3: TGTGCCAGCAGCCCGAGGTCCCAGGGAGAGACCCAGTACTTC. Encoded protein: CASSPRSQGETQYF.